Listed here are 13 T cell receptor beta chains from one sample, sequenced in a study of regulatory T cells in long-lasting Graves disease. Time point denoted: newly diagnosed GD, antithyroid drugs for less than 3 months. The TCR library was made from RNA that had been extracted from PBMCs in TRIzol. For TCR beta, libraries came from iRepertoire HTBI primers and Arm-PCR of CDR3 regions. TCRdb used MiXCR to reprocess the multiplex PCR reads, holding one entry per CDR3 protein. The sample carries about 360,000 distinct CDR3 sequences, roughly 16% recorded once. A further study also used this sample, focusing on T cells in Graves' hyperthyroidism and ophthalmopathy.

The sample in question was peripheral blood mononuclear cells (PBMCs), obtained at new diagnosis, from a patient treated with antithyroid drugs. The receptors originated from a woman aged 18-29 years with Graves disease.

CDR3 sequence reads: CASSQDRLAGSEQFF. The CDR3 DNA follows: TGTGCCAGCAGCCAAGACAGACTAGCGGGAAGTGAGCAGTTCTTC. The V and J genes are TRBV4-2 and TRBJ2-1, with 11 bases fitting TRBD2. Germline assignment: CDR1 LGHNA and CDR2 YNFKEQ. The CDR3 runs 15 residues. After removal of 0 bases from V and 9 bases from J, the junction contained 4 bases not matched to a gene.

The chain recombines TRBV9 with TRBJ1-1; D may be TRBD1 (6 bases). V dropped 3 bases and J dropped 3 bases, with 15 bases sitting between them. Germline V CDR1 and CDR2: SGDLS, YYNGEE. The CDR3 is 15 amino acids. The CDR3, as DNA: TGTGCCAGCAGCGCTCAAAACAGGGAATACACTGAAGCTTTCTTT. Amino acids: CASSAQNREYTEAFF. The complete variable domain, with remaining parts taken from reference TRBV9 and TRBJ1-1, reads DSGVTQTPKHLITATGQRVTLRCSPRSGDLSVYWYQQSLDQGLQFLIQYYNGEERAKGNILERFSAQQFPDLHSELNLSSLELGDSALYFCASSAQNREYTEAFFGQGTRLTVV.

This clonotype was seen repeatedly, ten times or more. The rearrangement joins TRBV6-1 to TRBJ1-5; D is undetermined. The CDR3 sequence is 14 residues long. The V gene's germline CDR1 is MNHNS and CDR2 SASEGT. V was pared by 0 bases and J by 4 bases, with 7 bases between. The CDR3 sequence: CASSEAAMNQPQHF. The CDR3 DNA follows: TGTGCCAGCAGTGAAGCGGCAATGAATCAGCCCCAGCATTTT.

This chain joins TRBV12-3 or TRBV12-4 and TRBJ1-3, with D unclear. V dropped 8 bases and J dropped 0 bases, with 11 bases sitting between them. CDR3 length: 14 residues. CDR3 loop: CASSSGNSGNTIYF. The CDR3, as DNA: TGTGCCAGCTCGTCGGGGAACTCTGGAAACACCATATATTTT.

This clonotype was recorded at least ten times. The chain links TRBV6-2 or TRBV6-3 to TRBJ2-7, with TRBD2 matching 8 bases. Germline CDR1 MNHEY, CDR2 SVGEGT. CDR3 length: 14 residues. The V segment lost 5 bases and the J segment 6 bases; nucleotides outside the gene matches: 9. The CDR3 DNA sequence: TGTGCCAGCAGTCTCAATCGGGGGGGCGGCGAGCAGTACTTC. This gives the protein CASSLNRGGGEQYF.

Remarks on this clonotype: The junction does not match germline at one end; this may be a read error. V is TRBV12-3 or TRBV12-4 and J is TRBJ2-1; the D is unclear. The CDR3 covers 11 residues. The CDR3 region is CTSSLDNEQFF. The CDR3 DNA sequence: TGTACCAGCAGTCTAGACAATGAGCAGTTCTTC.

This chain uses TRBV20-1 with TRBJ2-7, with D hard to call. Trimming removed 2 bases at V and 3 bases at J, with 5 bases between. The CDR3 extends over 11 amino acids. Germline lookup yields CDR1 DFQATT and CDR2 SNEGSKA (reference sequence). The CDR3: CSARWGYEQYF. The CDR3 DNA reads as TGCAGTGCTAGATGGGGCTACGAGCAGTACTTC.

This clonotype was picked up many times. The chain has TRBV20-1 and TRBJ1-2; TRBD1 might be the D (5 bases). Per the germline V gene, CDR1 is DFQATT and CDR2 is SNEGSKA (reference sequence). Trimming stripped 4 bases from V and 3 bases from J, with 12 bases between. CDR3 size: 13 residues. CDR3: CSAKGRAHYGYTF. The CDR3, as DNA: TGCAGTGCTAAGGGCAGGGCTCACTATGGCTACACCTTC.

Ten or more counts support this clonotype. The chain carries TRBV7-9 and TRBJ2-7, with TRBD1 matching 7 bases. With V trimmed by 5 bases and J by 3 bases, 7 bases remained unmatched. The CDR3 is 14 amino acids. The germline gives CDR1 SEHNR, CDR2 FQNEAQ (reference sequence). Written as DNA, the CDR3 is TGTGCCAGCAGCCCCGACAGGGTTCGCTACGAGCAGTACTTC. This encodes CASSPDRVRYEQYF.

In its sample, this clonotype was seen many times. The chain uses TRBV20-1 and TRBJ2-5; 7 nucleotides align to TRBD2. Germline values: CDR1 DFQATT, CDR2 SNEGSKA (reference sequence). This CDR3 region has 14 residues. V dropped 5 bases and J dropped 2; count of bases not matched to a gene: 8. CDR3 residues: CSARYASGQETQYF. CDR3 nucleotides: TGCAGTGCTCGGTATGCTAGCGGACAAGAGACCCAGTACTTC.

In this sample, this clonotype turned up many times. The chain joins TRBV2 to TRBJ1-2; a weak D match, TRBD1 (5 bases). This CDR3 contains 16 residues. Germline CDR1 SNHLY, CDR2 FYNNEI. Trimming cost V 0 bases and J 2 bases, with 13 bases left between them. The CDR3: CASSEARWQGNYGYTF. In nucleotides, the CDR3 is TGTGCCAGCAGTGAAGCGCGGTGGCAGGGCAACTATGGCTACACCTTC.

This clonotype was seen at least ten times. The chain employs TRBV12-3 or TRBV12-4 and TRBJ1-1; 10 positions match TRBD1. The trim removed 3 bases at V and 4 bases at J, leaving 2 bases unmatched. The CDR3 consists of 14 residues. The CDR3 sequence is CASSLGQGFTEAFF. Here the CDR3 DNA reads TGTGCCAGCAGTTTGGGACAGGGGTTCACTGAAGCTTTCTTT.

This clonotype was counted at least ten times. The genes are TRBV11-3 and TRBJ2-2; D is ambiguous. Germline CDR1 SGHNT, CDR2 YENEEA. This CDR3 contains 14 residues. V lost 5 bases, J lost 1 base, and 8 bases lay in between. CDR3 amino acids: CASSQSVNTGELFF. The CDR3 region has the DNA TGTGCCAGCAGCCAATCGGTGAACACCGGGGAGCTGTTTTTT.